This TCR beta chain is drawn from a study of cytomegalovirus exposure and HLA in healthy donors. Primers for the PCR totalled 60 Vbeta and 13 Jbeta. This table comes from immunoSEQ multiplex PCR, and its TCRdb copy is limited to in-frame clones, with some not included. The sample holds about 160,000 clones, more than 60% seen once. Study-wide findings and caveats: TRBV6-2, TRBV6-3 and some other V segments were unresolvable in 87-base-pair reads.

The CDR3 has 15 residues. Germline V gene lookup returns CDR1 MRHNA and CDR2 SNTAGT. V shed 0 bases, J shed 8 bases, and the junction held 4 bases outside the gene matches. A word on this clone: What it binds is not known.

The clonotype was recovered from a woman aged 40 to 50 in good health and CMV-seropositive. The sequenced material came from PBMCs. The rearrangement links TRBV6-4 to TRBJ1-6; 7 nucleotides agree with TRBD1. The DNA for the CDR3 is TGTGCCAGCAGTGACTCGACAGGGAGTGATTCACCCCTCCACTTT. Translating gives CASSDSTGSDSPLHF.